The 14 T cell receptor beta chains below all came from one sample that was sequenced in a study of cytomegalovirus exposure and HLA in healthy donors. The PCR employed 60 Vbeta primers together with 13 Jbeta primers. Generated by immunoSEQ multiplex PCR, the TCRdb table keeps only in-frame clones and is missing some. The table records 100,000 to 150,000 clones, approximately 72% of them present only once. The sequenced material came from PBMCs. The receptors derive from a woman in her forties or fifties in good health and CMV-seropositive.

The chain has TRBV5-8 and TRBJ1-4, with 7 bases identical to TRBD1. This CDR3 has 15 residues. The J segment lost 4 bases and the V segment lost 4 bases, leaving 7 bases of the junction unmatched. CDR1 is SGHTS, CDR2 YDEGEE, per germline. The DNA for the CDR3 is TGTGCCAGCAGCCCAGGGACAGTCCTTAATGAAAAACTGTTTTTT. Translated: CASSPGTVLNEKLFF. The whole variable domain, remainder taken from reference TRBV5-8 and TRBJ1-4, is EAGVTQSPTHLIKTRGQQATLRCSPISGHTSVYWYQQALGLGLQFLLWYDEGEERNRGNFPPRFSGRQFPNYSSELNVNALELEDSALYLCASSPGTVLNEKLFFGSGTQLSVL.

The V call is TRBV27, the J call TRBJ1-1; 7 nucleotides line up with TRBD1. CDR3 length equals 15 residues. The V gene end was trimmed by 7 bases and the J gene end by 1 base; junction bases not matched to a gene: 9. CDR1 is MNHEY and CDR2 is SMNVEV in the germline V gene (reference sequence). The CDR3: CASTKNPGGNTEAFF. The CDR3 DNA reads TGTGCCAGCACGAAGAATCCAGGGGGGAACACTGAAGCTTTCTTT.

This clone has a handful of counts. The chain is built from TRBV7-6 and TRBJ2-1; D possibly corresponds to TRBD1 (5 bases). V lost 6 bases, J lost 8 bases, and 14 bases lay in between. CDR1 and CDR2 (germline): SGHVS, FNYEAQ. CDR3 length: 13 residues. The CDR3 sequence is CASRHGALDEQFF. The CDR3 DNA sequence: TGTGCCAGCAGGCATGGGGCATTGGATGAGCAGTTCTTC.

This chain joins TRBV11-2 and TRBJ1-1; D possibly corresponds to TRBD1 (5 bases). The CDR3 contains 13 residues. The V and J ends lost 4 bases and 1 base respectively, with 7 bases between them. The germline CDR1 and CDR2 sequences are SGHAT and FQNNGV. CDR3 nucleotides: TGTGCCAGCAGCTCCGGGGGGAACACTGAAGCTTTCTTT. It codes for CASSSGGNTEAFF.

The rearrangement uses TRBV2 and TRBJ2-7; TRBD1 matches at 8 bases. Germline CDR1 reads SNHLY; CDR2 reads FYNNEI. With 4 bases clipped from V and 0 bases from J, the junction kept 8 bases outside the gene matches. This CDR3 contains 16 residues. The CDR3 sequence: CASSGSRTGSSYEQYF. The DNA for the CDR3 is TGTGCCAGCAGTGGATCTCGGACAGGGAGCTCCTACGAGCAGTACTTC.

Sample share makes this clone medium-sized. This chain uses TRBV4-1 with TRBJ1-1, with D tentatively TRBD1 (6 bases). The CDR3 consists of 13 residues. With 6 bases removed from V and 4 bases from J, the gap between germline ends came to 12 bases. CDR1 and CDR2 (germline): MGHRA, YSYEKL. The CDR3 loop reads CASRRGASTEAFF. The DNA for the CDR3 is TGCGCCAGCAGACGGGGGGCAAGCACTGAAGCTTTCTTT.

V gene TRBV11-2 combines with J gene TRBJ2-7; possible D gene TRBD2, 6 bases. V shed 6 bases and J shed 7 bases, with 19 bases lying between them. The germline V gene has CDR1 SGHAT and CDR2 FQNNGV. The CDR3 loop spans 14 amino acids. The CDR3 sequence is CASRYLGGAGEQYF. The CDR3 bases are TGTGCCAGCAGGTACCTTGGCGGGGCAGGAGAGCAGTACTTC.

This chain uses TRBV5-4 with TRBJ2-2, with 9 bases aligning to TRBD1. The CDR3 consists of 16 residues. Trimming removed 4 bases from V and 0 bases from J; junction bases left unmatched: 4. CDR1 SGHNT and CDR2 YYREEE come from the germline V gene (reference sequence). The CDR3: CASSARQGANTGELFF. Here the CDR3 DNA reads TGTGCCAGCAGCGCCCGACAGGGGGCGAACACCGGGGAGCTGTTTTTT.

The V call is TRBV27, the J call TRBJ2-2, with 10 nucleotides matching TRBD2. The CDR3 length is 15 residues. Germline CDR1 MNHEY, CDR2 SMNVEV (reference sequence). V dropped 8 bases and J dropped 2; count of bases not matched to a gene: 5. Written as DNA, the CDR3 is TGTGCCAGCGCCCTAGCGGGAGTCAACACCGGGGAGCTGTTTTTT. The encoded protein is CASALAGVNTGELFF.

The chain recombines TRBV6-5 with TRBJ1-3; perhaps TRBD1 as D (6 bases). Germline V CDR1 and CDR2: MNHEY, SVGAGI. This CDR3 region has 14 residues. The V end was cut by 6 bases, the J end by 2 bases, with 11 bases between. CDR3 bases: TGTGCCAGCAGCGCAGGGGTGGCTGGAAACACCATATATTTT. Its translation: CASSAGVAGNTIYF.

This clone is a singleton in its sample. The chain uses TRBV9 and TRBJ1-4; 7 bases are shared with TRBD1. This CDR3 contains 16 residues. The V segment lost 3 bases and the J segment 4 bases; nucleotides outside the gene matches: 9. Germline CDR1 SGDLS, CDR2 YYNGEE. CDR3 DNA sequence: TGTGCCAGCAGCGCCTTCCCGGGACAGAATAATGAAAAACTGTTTTTT. Protein: CASSAFPGQNNEKLFF.

This sequence joins TRBV6-1 and TRBJ2-5, with 9 positions matching TRBD2. Germline trimming cut 3 bases from V and 5 bases from J; bases unmatched to any gene: 10. Germline CDR1 is MNHNS and CDR2 is SASEGT. CDR3 length equals 16 residues. CDR3 sequence (DNA): TGTGCCAGCAGTGACGGAGGAGCGGGAGGCTGGGAGACCCAGTACTTC. Translating gives CASSDGGAGGWETQYF.

The CDR3 here is CASSPAGKNTEAFF. The CDR3 DNA reads as TGTGCCAGCTCACCCGCAGGGAAGAACACTGAAGCTTTCTTT. The V and J genes are TRBV18 and TRBJ1-1; tentatively, D is TRBD1 (5 bases). The CDR3 spans 14 residues. Trimming pared 3 bases from V and 1 base from J, leaving 9 bases between. Germline-derived CDR1 and CDR2 are KGHSH and LQKENI. Combining the CDR3 with reference TRBV18 and TRBJ1-1 gives the whole variable domain NAGVMQNPRHLVRRRGQEARLRCSPMKGHSHVYWYRQLPEEGLKFMVYLQKENIIDESGMPKERFSAEFPKEGPSILRIQQVVRGDSAAYFCASSPAGKNTEAFFGQGTRLTVV.

This rearrangement joins TRBV7-2 to TRBJ1-1; 10 bases map to TRBD1. CDR3 length: 14 residues. The germline V gene has CDR1 SGHTA and CDR2 FQGNSA. After removal of 8 bases from V and 0 bases from J, the junction contained 3 bases not matched to a gene. CDR3 DNA sequence: TGTGCCAGCCTGACAGGGGGCCTGAACACTGAAGCTTTCTTT. This encodes CASLTGGLNTEAFF. The full variable domain, rest sourced from reference TRBV7-2 and TRBJ1-1, is GAGVSQSPSNKVTEKGKDVELRCDPISGHTALYWYRQSLGQGLEFLIYFQGNSAPDKSGLPSDRFSAERTGGSVSTLTIQRTQQEDSAVYLCASLTGGLNTEAFFGQGTRLTVV.